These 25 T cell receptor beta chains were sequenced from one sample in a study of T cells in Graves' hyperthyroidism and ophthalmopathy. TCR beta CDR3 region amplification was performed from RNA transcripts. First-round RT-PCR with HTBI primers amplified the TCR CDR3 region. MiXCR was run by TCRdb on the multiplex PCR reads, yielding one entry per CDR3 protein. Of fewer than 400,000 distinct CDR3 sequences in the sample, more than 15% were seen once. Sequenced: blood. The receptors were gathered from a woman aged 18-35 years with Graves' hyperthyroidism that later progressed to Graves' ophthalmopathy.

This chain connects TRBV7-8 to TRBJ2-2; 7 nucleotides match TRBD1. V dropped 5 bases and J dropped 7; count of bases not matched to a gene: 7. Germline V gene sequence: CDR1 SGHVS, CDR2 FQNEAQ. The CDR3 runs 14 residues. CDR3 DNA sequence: TGTGCCAGCAGCGCCGACAGGGATGTCGGGGAGCTGTTTTTT. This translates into CASSADRDVGELFF.

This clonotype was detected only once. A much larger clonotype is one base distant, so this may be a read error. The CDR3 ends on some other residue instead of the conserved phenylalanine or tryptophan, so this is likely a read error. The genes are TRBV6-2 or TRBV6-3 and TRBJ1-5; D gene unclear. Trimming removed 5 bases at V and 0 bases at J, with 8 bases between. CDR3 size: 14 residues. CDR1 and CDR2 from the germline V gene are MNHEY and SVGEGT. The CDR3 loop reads CASSVGHSNQPQHL. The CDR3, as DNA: TGTGCCAGCAGTGTAGGGCATAGCAATCAGCCCCAGCATCTT.

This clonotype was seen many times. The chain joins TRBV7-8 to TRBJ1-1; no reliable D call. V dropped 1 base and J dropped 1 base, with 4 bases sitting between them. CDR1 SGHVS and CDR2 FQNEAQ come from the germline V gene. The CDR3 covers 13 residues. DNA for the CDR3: TGTGCCAGCAGCTTAGATCAGAACACTGAAGCTTTCTTT. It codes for CASSLDQNTEAFF.

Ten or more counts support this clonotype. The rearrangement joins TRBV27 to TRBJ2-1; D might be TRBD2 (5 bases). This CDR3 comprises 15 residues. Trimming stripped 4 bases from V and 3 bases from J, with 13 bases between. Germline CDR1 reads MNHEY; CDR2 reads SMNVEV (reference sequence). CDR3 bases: TGTGCCAGCAGTTCCCCTCGACTAAACTACAATGAGCAGTTCTTC. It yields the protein CASSSPRLNYNEQFF.

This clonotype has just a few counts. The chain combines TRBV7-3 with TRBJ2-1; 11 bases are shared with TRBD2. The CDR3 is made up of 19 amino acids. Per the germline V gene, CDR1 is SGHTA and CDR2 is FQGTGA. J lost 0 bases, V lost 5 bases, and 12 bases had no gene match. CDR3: CASSPQAGLAVNSYNEQFF. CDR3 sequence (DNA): TGTGCCAGCAGCCCCCAGGCGGGACTAGCGGTCAACTCCTACAATGAGCAGTTCTTC.

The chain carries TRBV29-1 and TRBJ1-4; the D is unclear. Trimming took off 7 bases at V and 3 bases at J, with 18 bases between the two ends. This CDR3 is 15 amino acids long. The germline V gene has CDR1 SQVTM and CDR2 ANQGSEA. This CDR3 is CSAQRPGFANEKLFF. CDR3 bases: TGCAGCGCCCAGAGGCCCGGGTTTGCTAATGAAAAACTGTTTTTT.

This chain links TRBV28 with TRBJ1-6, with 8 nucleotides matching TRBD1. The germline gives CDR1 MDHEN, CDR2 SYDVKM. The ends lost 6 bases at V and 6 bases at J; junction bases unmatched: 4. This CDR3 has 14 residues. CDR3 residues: CASSRTGFNSPLHF. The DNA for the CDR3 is TGTGCCAGCAGCAGGACAGGGTTTAATTCACCCCTCCACTTT.

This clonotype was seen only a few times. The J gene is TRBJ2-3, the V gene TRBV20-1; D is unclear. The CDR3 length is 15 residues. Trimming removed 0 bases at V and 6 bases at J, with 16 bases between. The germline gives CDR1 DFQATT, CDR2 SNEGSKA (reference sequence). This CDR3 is CSARDMATSADTQYF. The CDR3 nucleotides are TGCAGTGCTAGAGATATGGCAACTTCAGCGGATACGCAGTATTTT.

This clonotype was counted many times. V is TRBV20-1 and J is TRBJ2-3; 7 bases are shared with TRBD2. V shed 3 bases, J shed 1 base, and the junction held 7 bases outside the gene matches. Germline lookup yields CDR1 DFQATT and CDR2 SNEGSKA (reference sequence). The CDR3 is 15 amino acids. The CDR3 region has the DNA TGCAGTGCTAGGGGCGGGAGCGGGGGCACAGATACGCAGTATTTT. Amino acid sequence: CSARGGSGGTDTQYF.

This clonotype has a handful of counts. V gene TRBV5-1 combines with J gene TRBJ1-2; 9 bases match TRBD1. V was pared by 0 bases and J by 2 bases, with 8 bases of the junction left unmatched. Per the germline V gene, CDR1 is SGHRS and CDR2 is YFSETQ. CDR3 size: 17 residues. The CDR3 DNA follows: TGCGCCAGCAGCTTGGAAGTCGGGACAGGGCGCAACTATGGCTACACCTTC. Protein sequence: CASSLEVGTGRNYGYTF.

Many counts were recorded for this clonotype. The CDR3 sequence: CASSPNRGNTGELFF. CDR3 in DNA: TGTGCCAGCAGCCCCAATCGAGGGAACACCGGGGAGCTGTTTTTT. The V call is TRBV7-2, the J call TRBJ2-2; D is uncertain. V shed 5 bases and J shed 1 base, with 11 bases lying between them. In germline, CDR1 is SGHTA, CDR2 FQGNSA. The CDR3 covers 15 residues.

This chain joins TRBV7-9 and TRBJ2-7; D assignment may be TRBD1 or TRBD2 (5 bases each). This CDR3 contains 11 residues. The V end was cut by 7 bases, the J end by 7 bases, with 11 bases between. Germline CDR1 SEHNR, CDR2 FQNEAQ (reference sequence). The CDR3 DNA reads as TGTGCCAGCAACGGGACCGATGAGCAGTACTTC. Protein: CASNGTDEQYF.

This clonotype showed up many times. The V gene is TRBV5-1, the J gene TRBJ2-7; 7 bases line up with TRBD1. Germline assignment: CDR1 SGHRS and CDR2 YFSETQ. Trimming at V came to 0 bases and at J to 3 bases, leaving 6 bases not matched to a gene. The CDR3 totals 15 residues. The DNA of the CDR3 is TGCGCCAGCAGCTTGGATGAGGGACAGAGCTACGAGCAGTACTTC. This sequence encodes CASSLDEGQSYEQYF.

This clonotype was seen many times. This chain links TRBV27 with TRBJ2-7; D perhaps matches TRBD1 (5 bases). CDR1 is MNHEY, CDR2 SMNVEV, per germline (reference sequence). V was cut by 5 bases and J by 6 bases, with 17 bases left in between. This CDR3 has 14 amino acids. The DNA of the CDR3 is TGTGCCAGCAGTACAGGCGTTCGAAGTTCCGAGCAGTACTTC. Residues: CASSTGVRSSEQYF.

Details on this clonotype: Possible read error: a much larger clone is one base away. CDR3 sequence reads: CSVSGQDVSPLHF. CDR3 in DNA: TGCAGCGTGAGTGGACAGGATGTGTCACCCCTCCACTTT. The rearrangement joins TRBV29-1 to TRBJ1-6, with 7 positions matching TRBD1. J gave up 10 bases and V 6 bases, and 9 bases lay outside the gene matches. This CDR3 contains 13 residues. Germline V gene sequence: CDR1 SQVTM, CDR2 ANQGSEA.

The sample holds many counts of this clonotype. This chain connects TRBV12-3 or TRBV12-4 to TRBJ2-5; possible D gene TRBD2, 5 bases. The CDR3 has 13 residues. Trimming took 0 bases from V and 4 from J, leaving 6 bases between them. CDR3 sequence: CASSLASAETQYF. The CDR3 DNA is TGTGCCAGCAGTTTAGCTAGCGCAGAGACCCAGTACTTC.

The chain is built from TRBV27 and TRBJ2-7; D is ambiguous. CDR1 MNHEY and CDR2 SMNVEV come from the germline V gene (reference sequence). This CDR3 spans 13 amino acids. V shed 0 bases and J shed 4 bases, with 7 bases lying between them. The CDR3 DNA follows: TGTGCCAGCAGTTTATCGTCGGTGTACGAGCAGTACTTC. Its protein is CASSLSSVYEQYF.

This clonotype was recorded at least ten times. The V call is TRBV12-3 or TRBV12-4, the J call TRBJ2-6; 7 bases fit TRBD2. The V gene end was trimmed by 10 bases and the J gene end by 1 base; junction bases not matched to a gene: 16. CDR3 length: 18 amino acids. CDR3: CATTPRGGEGSGANVLTF. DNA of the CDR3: TGTGCCACCACCCCAAGGGGAGGGGAAGGGTCTGGGGCCAACGTCCTGACTTTC.

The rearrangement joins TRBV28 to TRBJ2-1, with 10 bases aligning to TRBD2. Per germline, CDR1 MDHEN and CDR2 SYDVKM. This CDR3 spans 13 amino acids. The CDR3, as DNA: TGTGGAAGCAGTGTCCGGACTAGCGGTGAGCAGTTCTTC. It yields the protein CGSSVRTSGEQFF. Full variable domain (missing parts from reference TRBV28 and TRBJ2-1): DVKVTQSSRYLVKRTGEKVFLECVQDMDHENMFWYRQDPGLGLRLIYFSYDVKMKEKGDIPEGYSVSREKKERFSLILESASTNQTSMYLCGSSVRTSGEQFFGPGTRLTVL.

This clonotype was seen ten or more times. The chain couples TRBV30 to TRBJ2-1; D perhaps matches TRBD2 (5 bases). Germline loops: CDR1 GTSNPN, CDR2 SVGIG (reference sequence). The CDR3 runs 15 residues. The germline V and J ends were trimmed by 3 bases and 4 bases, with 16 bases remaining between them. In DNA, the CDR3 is TGTGCCTGGAGAGTGAGGAGCGGAGTTTACAATGAGCAGTTCTTC. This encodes CAWRVRSGVYNEQFF. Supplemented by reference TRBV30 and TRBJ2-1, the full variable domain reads SQTIHQWPATLVQPVGSPLSLECTVEGTSNPNLYWYRQAAGRGLQLLFYSVGIGQISSEVPQNLSASRPQDRQFILSSKKLLLSDSGFYLCAWRVRSGVYNEQFFGPGTRLTVL.

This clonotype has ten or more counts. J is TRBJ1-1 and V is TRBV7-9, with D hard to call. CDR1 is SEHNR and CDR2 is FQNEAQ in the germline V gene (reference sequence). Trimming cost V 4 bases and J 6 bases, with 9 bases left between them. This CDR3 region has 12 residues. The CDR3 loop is CASSSFFPEAFF. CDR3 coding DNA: TGTGCCAGCAGCTCCTTTTTCCCTGAAGCTTTCTTT.

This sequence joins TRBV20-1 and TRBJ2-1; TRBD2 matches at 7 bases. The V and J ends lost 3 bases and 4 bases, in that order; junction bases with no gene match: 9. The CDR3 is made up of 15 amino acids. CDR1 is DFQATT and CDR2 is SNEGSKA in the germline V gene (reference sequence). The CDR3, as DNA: TGCAGTGCTAGGGGACTAAGCGCGGAGTACAATGAGCAGTTCTTC. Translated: CSARGLSAEYNEQFF.

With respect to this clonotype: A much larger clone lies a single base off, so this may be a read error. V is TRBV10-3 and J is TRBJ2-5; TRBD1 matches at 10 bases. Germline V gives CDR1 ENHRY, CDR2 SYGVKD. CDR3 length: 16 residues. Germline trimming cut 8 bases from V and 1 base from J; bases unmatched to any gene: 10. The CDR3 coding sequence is TGTGCCATCGGTAGCATCGGACAGGGGGTCCAAGAGACCCAGTACTTC. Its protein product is CAIGSIGQGVQETQYF.

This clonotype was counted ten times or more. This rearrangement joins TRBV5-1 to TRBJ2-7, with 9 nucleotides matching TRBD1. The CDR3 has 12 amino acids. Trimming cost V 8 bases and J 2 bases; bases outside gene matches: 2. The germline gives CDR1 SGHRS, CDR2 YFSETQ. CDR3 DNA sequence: TGCGCCAGTGGGACAGGGACCTACGAGCAGTACTTC. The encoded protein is CASGTGTYEQYF.

The CDR3 spells CASSLTQGPLYEQYF. Here the CDR3 DNA reads TGTGCCAGCAGCTTAACCCAGGGGCCATTGTACGAGCAGTACTTC. The chain employs TRBV11-2 and TRBJ2-7, with a weak D call TRBD1 (6 bases). The CDR3 has 15 amino acids. Per the germline V gene, CDR1 is SGHAT and CDR2 is FQNNGV. V was pared by 2 bases and J by 4 bases, with 15 bases between.